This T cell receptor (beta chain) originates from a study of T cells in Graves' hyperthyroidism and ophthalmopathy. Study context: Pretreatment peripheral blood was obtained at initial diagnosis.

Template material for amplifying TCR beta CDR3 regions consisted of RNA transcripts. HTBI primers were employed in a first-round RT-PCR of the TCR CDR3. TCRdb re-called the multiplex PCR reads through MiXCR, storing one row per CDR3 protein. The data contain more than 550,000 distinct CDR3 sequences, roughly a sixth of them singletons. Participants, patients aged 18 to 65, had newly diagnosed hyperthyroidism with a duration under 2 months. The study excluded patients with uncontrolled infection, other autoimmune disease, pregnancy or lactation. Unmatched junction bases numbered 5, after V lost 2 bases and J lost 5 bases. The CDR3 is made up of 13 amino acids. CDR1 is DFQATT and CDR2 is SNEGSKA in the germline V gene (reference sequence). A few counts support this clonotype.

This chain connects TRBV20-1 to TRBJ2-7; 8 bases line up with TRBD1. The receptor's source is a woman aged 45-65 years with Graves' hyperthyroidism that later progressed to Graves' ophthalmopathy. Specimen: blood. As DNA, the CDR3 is TGCAGTGCTAGATTCAGGGGGCAAAACGAGCAGTACTTC. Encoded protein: CSARFRGQNEQYF.